This T cell receptor (beta chain) was profiled in a study of OX40 agonist ivuxolimab in advanced cancers. Study-level information: Prior anti-PD-1, anti-PD-L1 or anti-CTLA-4 therapy did not bar entry, and roughly 40% had some. Broader study findings: Expanded clones tended on average to be more numerous among CD8+ T cells than CD4+.

The CDR3 runs to 13 residues. CDR1 and CDR2 from the germline V gene are LNHNV and YYDKDF (reference sequence). The ends were cut back, 3 bases at V and 5 bases at J, with 8 bases in the middle. Of note for this clone: Its antigen remains unidentified.

The table came from immunoSEQ multiplex PCR; TCRdb's copy has only in-frame clones and leaves some out. The table includes some 23,000 clones, around 80% detected once. This specimen was CD4+ or CD8+ T cells sorted from blood, taken in a trial of the OX40 agonist ivuxolimab. The V gene is TRBV15, the J gene TRBJ1-5; D call uncertain. The clonotype comes from an adult with an advanced solid tumor such as melanoma, head and neck, liver or kidney cancer. The CDR3 sequence is CATSSEPDQPQHF. As DNA, the CDR3 is TGTGCCACCAGCAGTGAGCCCGATCAGCCCCAGCATTTT.